This TCR beta chain was recorded in a study of regulatory T cells in long-lasting Graves disease. Building of the TCR beta libraries involved iRepertoire HTBI primers and Arm-PCR of CDR3 regions. MiXCR was run by TCRdb on the multiplex PCR reads, yielding one entry per CDR3 protein. Among about 470,000 distinct CDR3 sequences, about 22% were seen once, and the ten largest hold 6.5% to 9%. Study conclusions and caveats: Favoring TRBV28, TRBJ1-2 and TRBJ2-5 was a feature seen in persistent disease.

Indicated time point: persistent/refractory GD, antithyroid drugs over 5 years with positive TRAb. Construction of the TCR library relied on RNA isolated from PBMCs. Germline V CDR1 and CDR2: MNHNS, SASEGT. This CDR3 has 13 amino acids. V shed 6 bases and J shed 5 bases, with 11 bases lying between them. This clonotype was seen more than once but under ten times. What it binds is not known. The chain joins TRBV6-1 to TRBJ2-1; D is perhaps TRBD2 (6 bases). This sequence was found in a female donor with Graves disease. Sequenced material: peripheral blood mononuclear cells (PBMCs), taken when the disease was refractory, from a patient treated with antithyroid drugs. DNA for the CDR3: TGTGCCAGCAGATCTTGGAGGGACAATGAGCAGTTCTTC. This codes for CASRSWRDNEQFF.